Reported below is one TCR beta chain. Germline trimming cut 4 bases from V and 3 bases from J; bases unmatched to any gene: 1. Germline V CDR1 and CDR2: MNHEY, SVGEGT. This CDR3 is 13 amino acids long. The table came from immunoSEQ multiplex PCR; TCRdb's copy has only in-frame clones and leaves some out. The profile shows 100,000 to 150,000 clones, around 87% of them singletons. The sample comes from a study of control samples from healthy donors and cancer patients. The sequenced sample consisted of blood. The chain couples TRBV6-2 or TRBV6-3 to TRBJ1-2; 8 bases agree with TRBD1. This TCR was sampled from a man aged 40-55 years in good health. The CDR3 loop is CASSSTGDYGYTF. Here the CDR3 DNA reads TGTGCCAGCAGTTCGACAGGGGACTATGGCTACACCTTC.